Following are 8 T cell receptor beta chains from one sample sequenced in a study of technical replicates of blood from several donors. The data were produced by immunoSEQ multiplex PCR, yet TCRdb's version contains in-frame clones alone and is incomplete. The sample records fewer than 65,000 clones, 87% being singletons. Sequenced: PBMCs. These receptors came from a human donor in good health. Some clones in this sample may be carry-over from other donors' samples.

The V call is TRBV6-5, the J call TRBJ1-2, with 8 bases identical to TRBD1. V dropped 5 bases and J dropped 2; count of bases not matched to a gene: 7. The CDR3 covers 15 residues. CDR1 and CDR2 from the germline V gene are MNHEY and SVGAGI. The CDR3 sequence: CASSLNNRGNYGYTF. CDR3 coding DNA: TGTGCCAGCAGTCTTAACAACAGGGGGAACTATGGCTACACCTTC.

The sample holds one count of this clone. V and J are TRBV7-7 and TRBJ2-2, with 9 positions matching TRBD2. The junction had 5 bases not matched to a gene; V was cut back by 5 bases and J by 1 base. The CDR3 covers 16 residues. Germline V CDR1 and CDR2: SSHAT, FNYEAQ (reference sequence). Here the CDR3 DNA reads TGTGCCAGCAGCCTCGCGGGGGGGCTGAACACCGGGGAGCTGTTTTTT. Amino acid sequence: CASSLAGGLNTGELFF.

The chain uses TRBV29-1 and TRBJ2-7, with D possibly matching TRBD1 (5 bases). The CDR3 spans 14 residues. Trimming shortened V by 4 bases and J by 0 bases, and 13 bases separated the two germline ends. Germline loops: CDR1 SQVTM, CDR2 ANQGSEA. CDR3 region: CSVAGRASSYEQYF. The CDR3 region has the DNA TGCAGCGTTGCTGGCAGGGCAAGCTCCTACGAGCAGTACTTC.

This clone was detected once. This chain connects TRBV7-9 to TRBJ2-1; possible D gene TRBD1, 6 bases. Germline V CDR1 and CDR2: SEHNR, FQNEAQ (reference sequence). The CDR3 length is 16 residues. Trimming cost V 4 bases and J 5 bases, with 18 bases left between them. CDR3 nucleotides: TGTGCCAGCAGCTCCAGGGGTGGGGCGGGCGACAATGAGCAGTTCTTC. Amino acid sequence: CASSSRGGAGDNEQFF. The variable domain in full, with the rest retrieved from reference TRBV7-9 and TRBJ2-1, is DTGVSQNPRHKITKRGQNVTFRCDPISEHNRLYWYRQTLGQGPEFLTYFQNEAQLEKSRLLSDRFSAERPKGSFSTLEIQRTEQGDSAMYLCASSSRGGAGDNEQFFGPGTRLTVL.

This clone was recorded once. J is TRBJ1-1 and V is TRBV2, with D possibly being TRBD1 (5 bases). Between the trimmed V and J ends, which lost 6 bases and 0 bases, there was a span of 17 bases. Germline CDR1 and CDR2: SNHLY and FYNNEI. CDR3 size: 16 residues. This chain's CDR3 is CASRGGGGIMNTEAFF. The CDR3 coding sequence is TGTGCCAGCAGAGGTGGCGGGGGTATCATGAACACTGAAGCTTTCTTT.

This chain links TRBV6-5 with TRBJ2-3; D call uncertain. Trimming pared 6 bases from V and 8 bases from J, leaving 9 bases between. The germline V gene has CDR1 MNHEY and CDR2 SVGAGI. The CDR3 contains 11 residues. The CDR3 DNA reads as TGTGCCAGCAGCCCGGGTGGTACGCAGTATTTT. Translation: CASSPGGTQYF.

The chain links TRBV18 to TRBJ2-7; TRBD2 agrees at 7 bases. The CDR3 extends over 15 amino acids. V lost 3 bases to trimming and J lost 7 bases; unmatched junction nucleotides: 12. Looked up from germline, CDR1 is KGHSH and CDR2 is LQKENI. The CDR3 nucleotides are TGTGCCAGCTCACCCCCAGAAGGACTAGTAGGGGAGCAGTACTTC. This translates into CASSPPEGLVGEQYF. Combining the CDR3 with reference TRBV18 and TRBJ2-7 gives the whole variable domain NAGVMQNPRHLVRRRGQEARLRCSPMKGHSHVYWYRQLPEEGLKFMVYLQKENIIDESGMPKERFSAEFPKEGPSILRIQQVVRGDSAAYFCASSPPEGLVGEQYFGPGTRLTVT.

The chain is built from TRBV4-3 and TRBJ1-2; D ambiguous. Germline V gene sequence: CDR1 LGHNA, CDR2 YSLEER. This CDR3 comprises 12 residues. Trimming stripped 0 bases from V and 7 bases from J, with 6 bases between. The CDR3 protein is CASSQEGLGYTF. The CDR3 DNA sequence: TGCGCCAGCAGCCAAGAAGGACTTGGCTACACCTTC.